These 25 T cell receptor beta chains originate from one sample sequenced in a study of T cell clonality in common variable immunodeficiency. Produced via immunoSEQ multiplex PCR; TCRdb's table is partial and in-frame only. This sample comprises 50,000 to 60,000 clones, none seen once only. The material sequenced was peripheral blood mononuclear cells. The origin of the receptors is a person aged 18-70 years in good health.

This clone has at least ten counts. The sequenced fragment ends 3 residues before the CDR3 boundary, so the rest is inferred from the germline J gene. The rearrangement links TRBV28 to TRBJ2-2, with D uncertain. The CDR3 loop spans 14 amino acids. The ends were cut back, 4 bases at V and 3 bases at J, with 9 bases in the middle. The germline V gene has CDR1 MDHEN and CDR2 SYDVKM. The sequenced part of the CDR3 DNA is TGTGCCAGCAGTTCCCCCTCCGACACCGGGGAG. Translated: CASSSPSDTGE. The entire CDR3 protein reads CASSSPSDTGELFF.

There are many counts of this clone. The read halts 3 residues ahead of the CDR3 end, with the missing end drawn from the germline J gene. The chain couples TRBV7-2 to TRBJ1-5, with D unresolved. The germline V and J ends were trimmed by 5 bases and 4 bases, with 9 bases remaining between them. This CDR3 spans 13 amino acids. The germline V gene has CDR1 SGHTA and CDR2 FQGNSA. Partial CDR3 DNA: TGTGCCAGCAGCCTGAGACAAAATCAGCCC. It translates to CASSLRQNQP. The whole CDR3 sequence is CASSLRQNQPQHF. The variable domain in full, with the rest retrieved from reference TRBV7-2 and TRBJ1-5, is GAGVSQSPSNKVTEKGKDVELRCDPISGHTALYWYRQSLGQGLEFLIYFQGNSAPDKSGLPSDRFSAERTGGSVSTLTIQRTQQEDSAVYLCASSLRQNQPQHFGDGTRLSIL.

This clone was detected many times. The missing CDR3 end, 3 residues past where the read stops, is filled in from the germline J gene. This chain uses TRBV20-1 with TRBJ2-5; no clear D. This CDR3 contains 12 residues. V was clipped by 1 base and J by 5 bases, with 8 bases between them. Germline V gene data show CDR1 as DFQATT and CDR2 as SNEGSKA (reference sequence). The CDR3 is CSARAFQETQYF. The CDR3 DNA, read in part, is TGCAGTGCTAGAGCGTTTCAGGAGACC.

This clone has a count of ten or more. The read halts 3 residues ahead of the CDR3 end, with the missing end drawn from the germline J gene. This rearrangement joins TRBV19 to TRBJ2-7; 7 bases map to TRBD1. The CDR3 is 16 amino acids. J was trimmed by 0 bases and V by 4 bases; bases with no gene match: 9. Germline V CDR1 and CDR2: LNHDA, SQIVND (reference sequence). The sequenced part of the CDR3 DNA is TGTGCCAGTAGTAAAGGGACAGCAGACCTCTCCTACGAG. Translation: CASSKGTADLSYE. The whole CDR3 sequence reads CASSKGTADLSYEQYF.

This clone was seen ten or more times. The read terminates 3 residues before the CDR3 end, so the remaining end is supplied by the germline J gene. The rearrangement joins TRBV20-1 to TRBJ2-1, with no clear D. CDR3 length equals 10 residues. Germline CDR1 DFQATT, CDR2 SNEGSKA (reference sequence). Trimming took off 6 bases at V and 9 bases at J, with 9 bases between the two ends. The covered CDR3 bases are TGCAGTGCCGATCGAGGTGAG. Protein product: CSADRGE. The full CDR3 is CSADRGEQFF.

This clone was recorded many times. The read finishes 3 residues shy of the CDR3 end, and the germline J gene is used to complete it. The chain is built from TRBV7-6 and TRBJ2-1, with 12 bases fitting TRBD2. The CDR3 runs to 16 residues. CDR1 and CDR2 from the germline V gene are SGHVS and FNYEAQ. Unmatched junction bases numbered 3, after V lost 1 base and J lost 5 bases. The sequenced part of the CDR3 DNA is TGTGCCAGCAGCTTAGGGCCTAGCGGGGGGGACAATGAG. The encoded protein is CASSLGPSGGDNE. The complete CDR3 sequence is CASSLGPSGGDNEQFF.

This clone was recorded at least ten times. The identical CDR3 is also encoded by other nucleotide sequences in the sample. CDR3 sequence reads: CSALTGRNQPQHF. The sequenced part of the CDR3 DNA is TGCAGTGCCTTGACAGGGCGCAATCAGCCC. The chain has TRBV20-1 and TRBJ1-5; 7 bases align to TRBD1. The sequence runs out 3 residues before the end of the CDR3; the remainder is reconstructed from the germline J gene. Germline CDR1 is DFQATT and CDR2 is SNEGSKA (reference sequence). The CDR3 has 13 residues. J was trimmed by 2 bases and V by 6 bases; bases with no gene match: 4.

The sample holds a few counts of this clone. This CDR3 is CASSIDPAGGLGYTF. Partial CDR3 DNA: TGTGCCAGTAGTATCGACCCCGCAGGGGGTTTGGGG. V is TRBV19 and J is TRBJ1-2, with 7 nucleotides matching TRBD1. The CDR3 end lies 3 residues beyond the end of the read and is filled in from the germline J gene. In germline, CDR1 is LNHDA, CDR2 SQIVND (reference sequence). The CDR3 runs 15 residues.

This clone was seen repeatedly, ten times or more. Read sequence stops 3 residues before the CDR3 end, and the germline J gene provides the missing end. The chain recombines TRBV30 with TRBJ2-1, with D possibly being TRBD2 (5 bases). The V gene lost 0 bases and the J gene lost 8 bases, with 17 bases spanning the gap. From germline, CDR1 is GTSNPN and CDR2 SVGIG (reference sequence). CDR3 length: 15 residues. The DNA read from the CDR3 is TGTGCCTGGAGTGTAGGGTCGGCTAGCACCGATGAG. It encodes CAWSVGSASTDE. The entire CDR3 sequence reads CAWSVGSASTDEQFF.

In this sample, this clone turned up many times. The read terminates 3 residues before the CDR3 end, so the remaining end is supplied by the germline J gene. The J gene is TRBJ1-6, the V gene TRBV5-4; D is ambiguous. CDR3 size: 12 residues. The V and J ends lost 0 bases and 9 bases respectively, with 4 bases between them. CDR1 and CDR2 from the germline V gene are SGHNT and YYREEE (reference sequence). The sequenced part of the CDR3 DNA is TGTGCCAGCAGCTTGGACTCTTCACCC. As protein: CASSLDSSP. The entire CDR3 protein reads CASSLDSSPLHF.

At least ten counts were recorded for this clone. With the read ending 3 residues before the CDR3 end, the germline J gene is used to fill in that end. The chain carries TRBV28 and TRBJ1-3; D uncertain. The CDR3 loop spans 14 amino acids. Trimming stripped 4 bases from V and 0 bases from J, with 7 bases between. Germline-derived CDR1 and CDR2 are MDHEN and SYDVKM. The CDR3: CASSYIASGNTIYF. The sequenced CDR3 bases are TGTGCCAGCAGTTACATAGCCTCTGGAAACACC. Supplemented by reference TRBV28 and TRBJ1-3, the full variable domain reads DVKVTQSSRYLVKRTGEKVFLECVQDMDHENMFWYRQDPGLGLRLIYFSYDVKMKEKGDIPEGYSVSREKKERFSLILESASTNQTSMYLCASSYIASGNTIYFGEGSWLTVV.

At least ten counts were recorded for this clone. The observed sequence ends 3 residues before the CDR3 terminus, with the missing tail filled in from the germline J gene. This chain connects TRBV5-1 to TRBJ2-2; 7 bases line up with TRBD1. There are 15 residues in the CDR3. The junction had 2 bases not matched to a gene; V was cut back by 3 bases and J by 0 bases. The germline V gene encodes CDR1 SGHRS and CDR2 YFSETQ. CDR3: CASSWDRTNTGELFF. The covered CDR3 bases are TGCGCCAGCAGCTGGGACAGAACGAACACCGGGGAG. Complete variable domain (other parts from reference TRBV5-1 and TRBJ2-2): KAGVTQTPRYLIKTRGQQVTLSCSPISGHRSVSWYQQTPGQGLQFLFEYFSETQRNKGNFPGRFSGRQFSNSRSEMNVSTLELGDSALYLCASSWDRTNTGELFFGEGSRLTVL.

This clone was seen repeatedly, ten times or more. The read gets to within 3 residues of the CDR3 end, and the germline J gene fills in the rest. This rearrangement joins TRBV5-1 to TRBJ1-1, with a weak D call TRBD1 (5 bases). Germline CDR1 and CDR2: SGHRS and YFSETQ. The CDR3 extends over 16 amino acids. Trimming left V 4 bases short and J 5 bases short, with 21 bases between. The covered CDR3 bases are TGCGCCAGCAGCCGGATGGCCGCCGAGGGGTGGACTGAA. Protein: CASSRMAAEGWTE. The complete CDR3 sequence is CASSRMAAEGWTEAFF.

This clone has ten or more counts. The read terminates 3 residues ahead of where the CDR3 ends, so the germline J gene completes it. The V gene is TRBV20-1, the J gene TRBJ1-1, with 10 bases that match TRBD1. Germline-derived CDR1 and CDR2 are DFQATT and SNEGSKA (reference sequence). Unmatched junction bases numbered 13, after V lost 6 bases and J lost 0 bases. The CDR3 runs 17 residues. The CDR3 DNA, read in part, is TGCAGTGCCACGGGGACAGGGGAAATTCTTTTGAACACTGAA. It specifies CSATGTGEILLNTE. The full CDR3 protein reads CSATGTGEILLNTEAFF.

This clone was recorded a few times. The CDR3 is cut off 3 residues early in the read; its end comes from the germline J gene. This chain links TRBV11-2 with TRBJ2-7, with D unresolved. This CDR3 has 14 amino acids. Germline CDR1 SGHAT, CDR2 FQNNGV. V lost 0 bases to trimming and J lost 1 base, with 7 bases between them. This CDR3 reads CASSLERLSYEQYF. The DNA read from the CDR3 is TGTGCCAGCAGCTTAGAGCGACTTTCCTACGAG.

This clone occurred many times. Read data end 3 residues before the CDR3 end; the end is taken from the germline J gene. This rearrangement joins TRBV14 to TRBJ2-5, with 11 bases that match TRBD2. The V and J ends lost 6 bases and 4 bases, in that order; junction bases with no gene match: 7. Per germline, CDR1 SGHDN and CDR2 FVKESK. The CDR3 runs to 15 residues. CDR3 loop: CASSLTLAGGETQYF. Partial CDR3 DNA: TGTGCCAGCAGTCTCACGCTAGCGGGAGGAGAGACC. Filled out from reference TRBV14 and TRBJ2-5, the complete variable domain reads EAGVTQFPSHSVIEKGQTVTLRCDPISGHDNLYWYRRVMGKEIKFLLHFVKESKQDESGMPNNRFLAERTGGTYSTLKVQPAELEDSGVYFCASSLTLAGGETQYFGPGTRLLVL.

This clone was counted ten times or more. Read sequence stops 3 residues before the CDR3 end, and the germline J gene provides the missing end. This chain uses TRBV5-1 with TRBJ2-5; 8 bases are a match to TRBD1. V shed 0 bases, J shed 5 bases, and the junction held 6 bases outside the gene matches. Germline loops: CDR1 SGHRS, CDR2 YFSETQ. This CDR3 has 15 residues. CDR3 sequence reads: CASSLDQGAEETQYF. CDR3 DNA (partial): TGCGCCAGCAGCTTGGACCAGGGGGCTGAGGAGACC.

There are many counts of this clone. The CDR3 is cut off 3 residues early in the read; its end comes from the germline J gene. The chain is built from TRBV10-3 and TRBJ1-6, with 8 nucleotides matching TRBD1. V was pared by 3 bases and J by 1 base, with 8 bases of the junction left unmatched. This CDR3 is built from 18 residues. The germline V gene has CDR1 ENHRY and CDR2 SYGVKD. CDR3 region: CAISESGQGGSYNSPLHF. Partial CDR3 DNA: TGTGCCATCAGTGAAAGTGGACAGGGCGGATCCTATAATTCACCC.

This clone was seen at least ten times. The read is 3 residues too short to cover the CDR3 end, so that end is filled in from the germline J gene. The J gene is TRBJ2-1, the V gene TRBV15; 7 bases match TRBD1. The CDR3 is made up of 15 amino acids. Per germline, CDR1 LNHNV and CDR2 YYDKDF (reference sequence). V was clipped by 0 bases and J by 3 bases; unmatched bases: 2. CDR3 DNA, as far as it was read: TGTGCCACCAGCAGAGATTACAGGGGCTACAATGAG. Translation: CATSRDYRGYNE. The full CDR3 protein reads CATSRDYRGYNEQFF.

This clone was observed at least ten times. The DNA ends 3 residues before the CDR3 does, and the rest of the CDR3 is filled in from the germline J gene. The V call is TRBV20-1, the J call TRBJ2-7, with 11 bases aligning to TRBD2. Germline V lookup: CDR1 DFQATT, CDR2 SNEGSKA (reference sequence). The CDR3 is 14 residues long. The V gene end was trimmed by 6 bases and the J gene end by 0 bases; junction bases not matched to a gene: 4. The part of the CDR3 DNA that was read is TGCAGTGCAGAGGGACTAGCGGACTCCTACGAG. Its protein product is CSAEGLADSYE. In full, the CDR3 reads CSAEGLADSYEQYF.

This clone was recorded at least ten times. The read terminates 3 residues ahead of where the CDR3 ends, so the germline J gene completes it. J is TRBJ2-7 and V is TRBV7-8; possible D gene TRBD1, 6 bases. The CDR3 is 17 amino acids. CDR1 is SGHVS and CDR2 is FQNEAQ in the germline V gene. V lost 5 bases, J lost 2 bases, and 22 bases lay in between. Incomplete CDR3 DNA: TGTGCCAGCAGCCGAATAGGGGGACACACCGCTCCCTACGAG. It codes for CASSRIGGHTAPYE. The whole CDR3 sequence reads CASSRIGGHTAPYEQYF. Combining the CDR3 with reference TRBV7-8 and TRBJ2-7 gives the whole variable domain GAGVSQSPRYKVAKRGQDVALRCDPISGHVSLFWYQQALGQGPEFLTYFQNEAQLDKSGLPSDRFFAERPEGSVSTLKIQRTQQEDSAVYLCASSRIGGHTAPYEQYFGPGTRLTVT.

This clone has at least ten counts. The CDR3 goes on 3 residues after the read ends, and that part is filled in from the germline J gene. This chain connects TRBV3-1 (or the pseudogene TRBV3-2) to TRBJ2-1, with 8 bases fitting TRBD2. V was pared by 5 bases and J by 0 bases, with 3 bases of the junction left unmatched. Looked up from germline, CDR1 is LGHDT and CDR2 is YNNKEL (reference sequence). The CDR3 covers 15 residues. The CDR3 sequence: CASSFSGSSYNEQFF. The CDR3 DNA, read in part, is TGTGCCAGCAGCTTCAGCGGGAGCTCCTACAATGAG.

Many counts were recorded for this clone. CDR3 protein: CATSRDYASGRDNEQFF. The sequenced CDR3 bases are TGTGCCACCAGCAGAGATTATGCTAGCGGGAGAGACAATGAG. The chain couples TRBV15 to TRBJ2-1; 10 bases line up with TRBD2. The read halts 3 residues ahead of the CDR3 end, with the missing end drawn from the germline J gene. V trimming: 0 bases; J trimming: 5 bases; junction bases outside the gene matches: 7. The CDR3 has 17 residues. Germline V gives CDR1 LNHNV, CDR2 YYDKDF (reference sequence).

Note on this clone: Read sequence stops 3 residues before the CDR3 end, and the germline J gene provides the missing end. V gene TRBV7-9 combines with J gene TRBJ2-3, with 12 bases aligning to TRBD2. V shed 5 bases and J 7 bases; nucleotides not matched to a gene: 7. This CDR3 region has 15 residues. Per germline, CDR1 SEHNR and CDR2 FQNEAQ (reference sequence). The CDR3 DNA, read in part, is TGTGCCAGCAGCGCGACTAGCGGGGGCGAATATACG. It is translated as CASSATSGGEYT. Given in full, the CDR3 is CASSATSGGEYTQYF.

This clone was counted many times. The read terminates 3 residues before the CDR3 end, so the remaining end is supplied by the germline J gene. V gene TRBV19 combines with J gene TRBJ2-2; no firm D call. Germline V gene lookup returns CDR1 LNHDA and CDR2 SQIVND (reference sequence). CDR3 length: 14 amino acids. The V end was cut by 5 bases, the J end by 7 bases, with 14 bases between. The covered CDR3 bases are TGTGCCAGTAGTGCCAGGTGGAACGACGGGGAG. Its translation is CASSARWNDGE. The whole CDR3 sequence is CASSARWNDGELFF. The whole variable domain, remainder taken from reference TRBV19 and TRBJ2-2, is DGGITQSPKYLFRKEGQNVTLSCEQNLNHDAMYWYRQDPGQGLRLIYYSQIVNDFQKGDIAEGYSVSREKKESFPLTVTSAQKNPTAFYLCASSARWNDGELFFGEGSRLTVL.